This T cell receptor (beta chain) was sequenced for a study of cytomegalovirus exposure and HLA in healthy donors. The PCR employed 60 Vbeta primers together with 13 Jbeta primers. The table came from immunoSEQ multiplex PCR; TCRdb's copy has only in-frame clones and leaves some out. The sample includes about 120,000 clones, approximately 80% of them seen just once. Germline lookup yields CDR1 SGHVS and CDR2 FQNEAQ. V dropped 3 bases and J dropped 2 bases, with 8 bases sitting between them. The length of the CDR3 is 13 residues. The chain links TRBV7-8 to TRBJ2-7; the D gene is possibly TRBD1 (6 bases). The source of this sequence is a man aged 25-40 years in good health and CMV-seropositive. The sequenced sample was PBMCs. The CDR3 DNA sequence: TGTGCCAGCAGCTTCGGACAGACCTACGAGCAGTACTTC. Amino acids: CASSFGQTYEQYF. Full variable domain (remainder filled in from reference TRBV7-8 and TRBJ2-7): GAGVSQSPRYKVAKRGQDVALRCDPISGHVSLFWYQQALGQGPEFLTYFQNEAQLDKSGLPSDRFFAERPEGSVSTLKIQRTQQEDSAVYLCASSFGQTYEQYFGPGTRLTVT.